One and the same sample provided the 32 T cell receptor beta chains below, sequenced in a study of regulatory T cells in long-lasting Graves disease. Construction of the TCR beta libraries employed iRepertoire HTBI primers in conjunction with Arm-PCR of CDR3 regions. TCRdb re-analysed the multiplex PCR reads in MiXCR, keeping a single row per CDR3 protein. Of more than 350,000 distinct CDR3 sequences listed, approximately 15% are singletons. Time point in this sample: newly diagnosed GD, antithyroid drugs for less than 3 months. There was RNA extracted from PBMCs, and the TCR library was made from it. These data are also associated with another study on T cells in Graves' hyperthyroidism and ophthalmopathy.

The specimen was peripheral blood mononuclear cells (PBMCs), collected at new diagnosis, from a patient treated with antithyroid drugs. These receptor sequences come from a woman in her 30s with Graves disease.

This clonotype was recorded at least ten times. CDR3 protein: CASISGGQGGEQFF. CDR3 nucleotides: TGTGCCAGCATCAGCGGGGGACAGGGAGGTGAGCAGTTCTTC. V and J are TRBV28 and TRBJ2-1; D may be TRBD1 (9 bases). Per germline, CDR1 MDHEN and CDR2 SYDVKM. This CDR3 region has 14 residues. V dropped 7 bases and J dropped 9 bases, with 19 bases sitting between them.

This clonotype turned up a few times. The chain links TRBV27 to TRBJ2-2; no clear D. Per germline, CDR1 MNHEY and CDR2 SMNVEV (reference sequence). This CDR3 has 13 amino acids. V lost 4 bases and J lost 4, with 7 bases in between. The chain's CDR3 is CASSSEFTGELFF. CDR3 coding DNA: TGTGCCAGCAGTTCGGAGTTCACCGGGGAGCTGTTTTTT.

This clonotype has a count of ten or more. The chain couples TRBV11-3 to TRBJ2-3; 9 nucleotides agree with TRBD1. The J call is in doubt because the DNA end fits TRBJ2-5 better. Germline-derived CDR1 and CDR2 are SGHNT and YENEEA. The CDR3 totals 17 residues. CDR3 residues: CASSTRTGEAHGETQYF. CDR3 nucleotides: TGTGCCAGCAGCACCCGGACAGGGGAGGCCCACGGGGAGACCCAGTACTTC.

J is TRBJ2-3 and V is TRBV28; TRBD2 agrees at 8 bases. The CDR3 is 15 amino acids. Germline loops: CDR1 MDHEN, CDR2 SYDVKM. With 5 bases clipped from V and 6 bases from J, the junction kept 10 bases outside the gene matches. The CDR3 is CASSGRSGSRDTQYF. CDR3 coding DNA: TGTGCCAGCAGTGGCCGAAGCGGGAGTAGGGATACGCAGTATTTT. Variable domain in full (rest from reference TRBV28 and TRBJ2-3): DVKVTQSSRYLVKRTGEKVFLECVQDMDHENMFWYRQDPGLGLRLIYFSYDVKMKEKGDIPEGYSVSREKKERFSLILESASTNQTSMYLCASSGRSGSRDTQYFGPGTRLTVL.

In this sample, this clonotype turned up many times. This chain's CDR3 is CASSLNSLTGQAQFF. In DNA, the CDR3 is TGTGCCAGCAGTTTGAATTCGCTCACCGGACAGGCCCAATTCTTT. The rearrangement uses TRBV12-3 or TRBV12-4 and TRBJ1-1, with 7 positions matching TRBD1. J gave up 14 bases and V 3 bases, and 18 bases lay outside the gene matches. The CDR3 consists of 15 residues.

The rearrangement joins TRBV5-5 to TRBJ2-3; D uncertain. The CDR3 spans 13 residues. V lost 3 bases and J lost 3, with 8 bases in between. Germline CDR1 and CDR2: SGHKS and YYEKEE (reference sequence). CDR3 residues: CASSSSVTDTQYF. CDR3 nucleotide sequence: TGTGCCAGCAGCTCCTCGGTGACAGATACGCAGTATTTT.

Many counts were recorded for this clonotype. The V and J genes are TRBV15 and TRBJ1-1; D might be TRBD1 (6 bases). In germline, CDR1 is LNHNV, CDR2 YYDKDF (reference sequence). This CDR3 has 13 amino acids. V gave up 8 bases and J gave up 0 bases, with 10 bases separating them. In DNA, the CDR3 is TGTGCCACCGGACAGAAGGTGAACACTGAAGCTTTCTTT. Its protein is CATGQKVNTEAFF. Full variable domain (missing parts from reference TRBV15 and TRBJ1-1): DAMVIQNPRYQVTQFGKPVTLSCSQTLNHNVMYWYQQKSSQAPKLLFHYYDKDFNNEADTPDNFQSRRPNTSFCFLDIRSPGLGDTAMYLCATGQKVNTEAFFGQGTRLTVV.

This clonotype was seen repeatedly, ten times or more. The rearrangement links TRBV2 to TRBJ1-1; possible D gene TRBD1, 6 bases. The ends were cut back, 3 bases at V and 1 base at J, with 12 bases in the middle. CDR1 is SNHLY and CDR2 is FYNNEI in the germline V gene. The CDR3 loop spans 15 amino acids. CDR3: CASSDIGTQNTEAFF. Written as DNA, the CDR3 is TGTGCCAGCAGTGATATTGGGACACAGAACACTGAAGCTTTCTTT.

This clonotype appeared many times. The genes are TRBV12-3 or TRBV12-4 and TRBJ2-3, with no clear D. CDR3 length equals 16 residues. V lost 4 bases, J lost 2 bases, and 16 bases lay in between. CDR3 residues: CASSSAQFPLTDTQYF. The CDR3 DNA is TGTGCCAGCAGTTCCGCCCAGTTCCCTCTCACAGATACGCAGTATTTT.

About this clonotype itself: Its ends do not fully match the called genes, so a read error is possible. V and J are TRBV6-5 and TRBJ2-5; TRBD2 might be the D (7 bases). CDR3 length: 16 amino acids. Per the germline V gene, CDR1 is MNHEY and CDR2 is SVGAGI. CDR3: CASSYRGALYQEAQYF. Written as DNA, the CDR3 is TGTGCCAGCAGTTATCGGGGGGCCTTGTACCAAGAGGCCCAGTACTTC.

This clonotype came up many times. The rearrangement uses TRBV7-9 and TRBJ2-7; TRBD2 matches at 11 bases. There are 14 residues in the CDR3. Germline V gene data show CDR1 as SEHNR and CDR2 as FQNEAQ (reference sequence). The V and J ends lost 8 bases and 7 bases, in that order; junction bases with no gene match: 10. CDR3 region: CASDELAGGTEQYF. CDR3 nucleotides: TGTGCCAGCGACGAATTAGCGGGGGGGACGGAGCAGTACTTC. The full variable domain, completed using reference TRBV7-9 and TRBJ2-7, is DTGVSQNPRHKITKRGQNVTFRCDPISEHNRLYWYRQTLGQGPEFLTYFQNEAQLEKSRLLSDRFSAERPKGSFSTLEIQRTEQGDSAMYLCASDELAGGTEQYFGPGTRLTVT.

This clonotype was counted between two and nine times. The chain is built from TRBV6-5 and TRBJ1-5; TRBD1 is a possible D gene (6 bases). The CDR3 is 14 residues long. Germline CDR1 reads MNHEY; CDR2 reads SVGAGI. V gave up 0 bases and J gave up 7 bases, with 10 bases separating them. Here the CDR3 reads CASSYSEGGQPQHF. For the CDR3, the DNA is TGTGCCAGCAGTTACTCCGAGGGGGGCCAGCCCCAGCATTTT.

The chain has TRBV6-2 or TRBV6-3 and TRBJ2-2; TRBD2 aligns across 10 bases. The CDR3 runs to 21 residues. Germline V gene sequence: CDR1 MNHEY, CDR2 SVGEGT. The junction had 13 bases not matched to a gene; V was cut back by 0 bases and J by 0 bases. This chain's CDR3 is CASSYSRPRLAGDANTGELFF. The DNA for the CDR3 is TGTGCCAGCAGTTACTCGAGGCCCCGGCTAGCGGGAGACGCGAACACCGGGGAGCTGTTTTTT.

This clonotype appeared once. CDR3 sequence: CASSSPFLAGEKSGELFF. CDR3 sequence (DNA): TGCGCCAGCAGCTCCCCTTTTCTAGCGGGAGAGAAGTCCGGGGAGCTGTTTTTT. V usage is TRBV5-1 and J usage is TRBJ2-2, with 10 positions matching TRBD2. Trimming removed 3 bases from V and 6 bases from J; junction bases left unmatched: 14. The CDR3 is 18 amino acids. CDR1 and CDR2 (germline): SGHRS, YFSETQ.

To note about this clonotype: With only one base between it and a far larger clone, this is likely a read error. The rearrangement links TRBV2 to TRBJ2-1, with 8 nucleotides matching TRBD1. With 7 bases clipped from V and 13 bases from J, the junction kept 18 bases outside the gene matches. This CDR3 spans 15 amino acids. The germline V gene encodes CDR1 SNHLY and CDR2 FYNNEI. DNA for the CDR3: TGTGCCAGCATGAAGGAGGTGGACAGGGAAGAGACCCAGTTCTTC. Amino acids: CASMKEVDREETQFF.

With regard to this clonotype: A much larger clone is a single base away; this may be a read error. The chain couples TRBV27 to TRBJ2-1, with D perhaps TRBD2 (6 bases). The DNA matches TRBJ2-7 better at its end, which makes the J call doubtful. Germline CDR1 is MNHEY and CDR2 is SMNVEV (reference sequence). This CDR3 has 14 residues. CDR3 DNA: TGTGCCAGCAGTTTACGGGAGTTGGGTTACGGGCAGTACTTC. Translation gives CASSLRELGYGQYF.

The CDR3, as DNA: TGTGCCAGCAGTCCAACAGGGTGGAAGAGAAAACTGTTTTTT. Amino acids: CASSPTGWKRKLFF. The genes are TRBV12-3 or TRBV12-4 and TRBJ1-4; the D gene is possibly TRBD1 (6 bases). The length of the CDR3 is 14 residues. V lost 5 bases, J lost 10 bases, and 17 bases lay in between.

This clonotype was found many times. The rearrangement uses TRBV30 and TRBJ2-3; no clear D gene. The V gene lost 7 bases and the J gene lost 2 bases, with 16 bases spanning the gap. CDR1 is GTSNPN, CDR2 SVGIG, per germline (reference sequence). This CDR3 region has 14 residues. In DNA, the CDR3 is TGTGCCTTAGACCGGGCGTACGACACAGATACGCAGTATTTT. Its translation: CALDRAYDTDTQYF.

This clonotype was picked up many times. The gene calls are TRBV2 and TRBJ1-6, with a tentative D call TRBD1 (6 bases). CDR1 is SNHLY and CDR2 is FYNNEI in the germline V gene. Trimming pared 4 bases from V and 6 bases from J, leaving 10 bases between. The CDR3 runs to 14 residues. In nucleotides, the CDR3 is TGTGCCAGCAGTGTTTGGGACACTAATTCACCCCTCCACTTT. Translating gives CASSVWDTNSPLHF.

The V call is TRBV19, the J call TRBJ1-1, with D unclear. V lost 7 bases and J lost 1, with 10 bases in between. This CDR3 region has 13 residues. CDR1 and CDR2 from the germline V gene are LNHDA and SQIVND (reference sequence). The CDR3 nucleotides read TGTGCCAGTATGGGCCGGGGGAACACTGAAGCTTTCTTT. As protein: CASMGRGNTEAFF.

This clonotype was recorded many times. The chain recombines TRBV27 with TRBJ2-1; D perhaps matches TRBD2 (6 bases). Germline V gene lookup returns CDR1 MNHEY and CDR2 SMNVEV (reference sequence). Deletions cut 4 bases from V and 6 bases from J, with 19 bases between. The CDR3 is 16 residues long. The CDR3 loop reads CASSYRDSRPSNEQFF. Here the CDR3 DNA reads TGTGCCAGCAGTTACCGGGACTCCCGACCCTCCAATGAGCAGTTCTTC.

This clonotype appeared many times. The chain uses TRBV9 and TRBJ1-5, with D maybe TRBD1 (6 bases). The CDR3 contains 14 residues. V lost 2 bases and J 7 bases, leaving 13 bases between the germline ends. Germline CDR1 is SGDLS and CDR2 is YYNGEE. The CDR3 sequence: CASSVGAGWQPQHF. CDR3 DNA sequence: TGTGCCAGCAGCGTGGGGGCAGGGTGGCAGCCCCAGCATTTT.

This clonotype appeared many times. CDR3 in amino acids: CASSYSVPGNTIYF. The CDR3 DNA reads as TGTGCCAGCAGTTACTCGGTGCCTGGAAACACCATATATTTT. The chain has TRBV6-5 and TRBJ1-3; D is undetermined. V lost 0 bases, J lost 2 bases, and 5 bases lay in between. CDR3 length: 14 residues. Germline CDR1 and CDR2: MNHEY and SVGAGI.

This clonotype was counted between two and nine times. The chain uses TRBV20-1 and TRBJ1-5; possibly TRBD1 for D (6 bases). Per the germline V gene, CDR1 is DFQATT and CDR2 is SNEGSKA (reference sequence). The length of the CDR3 is 15 residues. Trimming took off 6 bases at V and 3 bases at J, with 18 bases between the two ends. The DNA for the CDR3 is TGCAGTGCCCGCTTGGGAGGGGGGAACAATCAGCCCCAGCATTTT. This sequence encodes CSARLGGGNNQPQHF.

This clonotype came up a few times. In DNA, the CDR3 is TGTGCCAGCAGTTACGGAGGGCAAGGAAAAAACATTCAGTACTTC. It yields the protein CASSYGGQGKNIQYF. The chain has TRBV6-5 and TRBJ2-4; maybe TRBD2 (6 bases). This CDR3 spans 15 amino acids. V was trimmed by 2 bases and J by 4 bases, leaving 12 bases between them. The germline CDR1 and CDR2 sequences are MNHEY and SVGAGI.

This chain joins TRBV27 and TRBJ1-5; maybe TRBD1 (6 bases). Looked up from germline, CDR1 is MNHEY and CDR2 is SMNVEV (reference sequence). The CDR3 sequence is 14 residues long. V was shortened by 4 bases and J by 6 bases, with 13 bases between the two germline ends. The DNA for the CDR3 is TGTGCCAGCAGTTCCCACAGGGTTGGTCAGCCCCAGCATTTT. The encoded protein is CASSSHRVGQPQHF.

The V and J genes are TRBV2 and TRBJ2-7; 10 nucleotides agree with TRBD1. Germline V gene lookup returns CDR1 SNHLY and CDR2 FYNNEI. V lost 8 bases to trimming and J lost 1 base; unmatched junction nucleotides: 17. The CDR3 extends over 18 amino acids. The CDR3 DNA is TGTGCCAGCGTGGTATTCTTTGGAGGGACAGGGGAATCCTACGAGCAGTACTTC. Translation gives CASVVFFGGTGESYEQYF.

V and J are TRBV5-6 and TRBJ2-1; perhaps TRBD2 as D (6 bases). CDR1 and CDR2 (germline): SGHDT, YYEEEE. Trimming removed 4 bases from V and 1 base from J, with 12 bases in between. The CDR3 runs 15 residues. CDR3 nucleotides: TGTGCCAGCAGCCCGGAGGGCCGGTCCTACAATGAGCAGTTCTTC. This translates into CASSPEGRSYNEQFF.

This chain links TRBV28 with TRBJ1-2; D is unclear. The CDR3 extends over 12 amino acids. Trimming cost V 8 bases and J 5 bases, with 12 bases left between them. Germline-derived CDR1 and CDR2 are MDHEN and SYDVKM. The CDR3 DNA is TGTGCCAGCGGGGAGGGCATGTATGGCTACACCTTC. Its protein is CASGEGMYGYTF.

This clonotype was picked up many times. One base away lies a much larger clone, so this may be a sequencing read error. This chain uses TRBV11-3 with TRBJ2-2; D not certain. V lost 2 bases and J 6 bases, leaving 4 bases between the germline ends. CDR1 is SGHNT and CDR2 is YENEEA in the germline V gene. CDR3 length equals 12 residues. DNA of the CDR3: TGTGCCAGCAGCTTAAACTCCGGGGAGCTGTTTTTT. Amino acids: CASSLNSGELFF.

There are a few counts of this clonotype. The chain employs TRBV12-3 or TRBV12-4 and TRBJ2-7; the match to TRBD1 covers 7 bases. The length of the CDR3 is 14 residues. Trimming at V came to 7 bases and at J to 0 bases, leaving 6 bases not matched to a gene. Written as DNA, the CDR3 is TGTGCCAGCACACCAGGGGGTTTCTCCTACGAGCAGTACTTC. Its translation: CASTPGGFSYEQYF.

The chain recombines TRBV5-1 with TRBJ2-2; D is unresolved. V lost 0 bases and J 0 bases, leaving 12 bases between the germline ends. From germline, CDR1 is SGHRS and CDR2 YFSETQ. The CDR3 covers 17 residues. Here the CDR3 DNA reads TGCGCCAGCAGCTTGGGCGGCTATCCAGCGAACACCGGGGAGCTGTTTTTT. Its protein product is CASSLGGYPANTGELFF.